This T cell receptor beta chain comes out of a study of vaccination and CD4 T cells after COVID-19. Across the whole study: The cells in question were stimulated using overlapping spike peptides derived from SARS-CoV-2, HCoV-NL63, HCoV-OC43 and HCoV-229E. Study-wide results and caveats: Median numbers of SARS-CoV-2-reactive clonotypes increased from around 19 to 38 (not a significant change).

This clonotype was counted once. Its specificity is not known. Oncomine TCR Beta short-read sequencing was applied to DNA from cultured CD4+ T cells. TCRdb called the PCR reads again in MiXCR, with one record for every CDR3 protein. In the table there are around 14,000 distinct CDR3 sequences, approximately 52% of which are singletons. Germline values: CDR1 MGHDK, CDR2 SYGVNS. CDR3 length: 16 amino acids. V was shortened by 2 bases and J by 6 bases, with 18 bases between the two germline ends. Treatment indicated: approximately 11-day PBMC culture with coronavirus spike peptide pools or control peptides (ViraFEST assay). The ViraFEST method relied on peptide pools to expand antigen-specific T cells, followed by TCR sequencing.

The sequencing input was CD4+ T cells from blood, cultured in vitro. The rearrangement uses TRBV25-1 and TRBJ2-3, with D tentatively TRBD1 (5 bases). The TCR originated in a human donor who had recovered from COVID-19. The CDR3 DNA reads as TGTGCCAGCAGTGAAGGATTGCAGGGTCGTAAGGATACGCAGTATTTT. It translates to CASSEGLQGRKDTQYF.